This T cell receptor (beta chain) comes out of a study of blood T cell repertoires in COVID-19. Germline values: CDR1 LNHDA, CDR2 SQIVND (reference sequence). This CDR3 has 14 residues. Trimming shortened V by 3 bases and J by 3 bases, and 11 bases separated the two germline ends. Original processing methods: Amplifying reference gene primers gave estimates of nucleated cell counts. Assay: immunoSEQ multiplex PCR; the TCRdb copy retains only in-frame clones and omits some. V and J calls and clone size follow that table, whereas D and trimming were derived from the DNA. In the table there are hundreds of thousands of clones, approximately 82% of which are singletons. A single count supports this clone.

This sequence joins TRBV19 and TRBJ2-5, with TRBD2 as a possible D gene (6 bases). This TCR came from a woman in her forties or fifties with acute or convalescent COVID-19. The specimen sequenced was peripheral blood. Here the CDR3 DNA reads TGTGCCAGTAGTATCCGGCGGGGCGAAGAGACCCAGTACTTC. It specifies CASSIRRGEETQYF.